The clone carrying this T cell receptor beta chain turned up a few times. The time point here: second of two post-therapy site-matched biopsies roughly two months apart. Before and after PD-1 blockade, biopsies were collected from the same primary tumor site. The method was immunoSEQ multiplex PCR; TCRdb's version includes in-frame clones alone and lacks a portion of them. This sample has more than 8,000 clones, with 55% to 65% found just once. The record originates from a study of T cells in tumors after PD-1 blockade. Study at large: Mean per tumor sample: 26,066 templates (554-99,264), around 5,700 unique clonotypes.

V trimming: 3 bases; J trimming: 3 bases; junction bases outside the gene matches: 8. Germline V gene data show CDR1 as KGHSH and CDR2 as LQKENI. The CDR3 has 16 amino acids. The chain is built from TRBV18 and TRBJ2-3; 8 nucleotides match TRBD2. The input for sequencing was tumor tissue, taken after anti-PD-1 treatment. This receptor was obtained from a human donor with basal cell carcinoma. Here the CDR3 reads CASSPPGTRPTDTQYF. CDR3 sequence (DNA): TGTGCCAGCTCACCGCCCGGGACTAGGCCTACAGATACGCAGTATTTT.